The 32 T cell receptor beta chains given below trace back to one sample, sequenced in a study of blood T cell repertoires in COVID-19. Assay used: immunoSEQ multiplex PCR; TCRdb lists only in-frame clones, some missing. The data contain around 30,000 clones, approximately 90% of them singletons. The source material was peripheral blood. The receptors here all came from a human donor in a cohort sampled during active COVID-19.

The gene calls are TRBV19 and TRBJ2-7, with 11 bases fitting TRBD1. This CDR3 has 14 residues. Germline lookup yields CDR1 LNHDA and CDR2 SQIVND (reference sequence). J lost 2 bases, V lost 5 bases, and 2 bases had no gene match. The CDR3 DNA reads TGTGCCAGTAGTCCGGGACAGGGGGCCTACGAGCAGTACTTC. It codes for CASSPGQGAYEQYF.

This clone was seen only once. The chain has TRBV7-6 and TRBJ1-1, with a possible D match to TRBD1 (5 bases). Germline assignment: CDR1 SGHVS and CDR2 FNYEAQ. The V gene lost 3 bases and the J gene lost 0 bases, with 8 bases spanning the gap. This CDR3 spans 14 amino acids. The CDR3 spells CASSFGGMNTEAFF. The CDR3 nucleotides are TGTGCCAGCAGCTTCGGGGGTATGAACACTGAAGCTTTCTTT. Combining the CDR3 with reference TRBV7-6 and TRBJ1-1 gives the whole variable domain GAGVSQSPRYKVTKRGQDVALRCDPISGHVSLYWYRQALGQGPEFLTYFNYEAQQDKSGLPNDRFSAERPEGSISTLTIQRTEQRDSAMYRCASSFGGMNTEAFFGQGTRLTVV.

This clone was seen a few times. The chain combines TRBV10-1 with TRBJ1-5, with D possibly TRBD1 on 5 matching bases. The V and J ends lost 10 bases and 1 base respectively, with 17 bases between them. The CDR3 is made up of 15 amino acids. In germline, CDR1 is WNHNN, CDR2 SYGVQD (reference sequence). CDR3 in amino acids: CANHTPGGSNQPQHF. For the CDR3, the DNA is TGCGCCAACCACACACCCGGGGGGAGCAATCAGCCCCAGCATTTT.

The chain carries TRBV10-3 and TRBJ1-5; weak D call: TRBD1 (5 bases). Germline V gene sequence: CDR1 ENHRY, CDR2 SYGVKD. The CDR3 is made up of 14 amino acids. Trimming shortened V by 0 bases and J by 3 bases, and 6 bases separated the two germline ends. Here the CDR3 reads CAISESRDNQPQHF. The CDR3 bases are TGTGCCATCAGTGAGTCCAGGGACAATCAGCCCCAGCATTTT.

The rearrangement links TRBV2 to TRBJ2-5, with D perhaps matching TRBD2 (6 bases). Per the germline V gene, CDR1 is SNHLY and CDR2 is FYNNEI. The CDR3 has 14 residues. Trimming took 5 bases from V and 4 from J, leaving 14 bases between them. The CDR3 coding sequence is TGTGCCAGCAGTCCTGGCGGGGCGGCAGAGACCCAGTACTTC. Protein product: CASSPGGAAETQYF. The full variable domain, with the rest looked up from reference TRBV2 and TRBJ2-5, is EPEVTQTPSHQVTQMGQEVILRCVPISNHLYFYWYRQILGQKVEFLVSFYNNEISEKSEIFDDQFSVERPDGSNFTLKIRSTKLEDSAMYFCASSPGGAAETQYFGPGTRLLVL.

The V and J genes are TRBV15 and TRBJ1-4, with a weak D call TRBD1 (5 bases). The V and J ends lost 8 bases and 5 bases respectively, with 12 bases between them. Germline CDR1 reads LNHNV; CDR2 reads YYDKDF (reference sequence). The CDR3 extends over 13 amino acids. CDR3 sequence: CATPDRKNEKLFF. CDR3 nucleotides: TGTGCCACCCCCGACAGAAAGAATGAAAAACTGTTTTTT.

This chain uses TRBV27 with TRBJ2-7; 9 nucleotides match TRBD1. Per the germline V gene, CDR1 is MNHEY and CDR2 is SMNVEV (reference sequence). The V segment lost 4 bases and the J segment 7 bases; nucleotides outside the gene matches: 5. This CDR3 comprises 13 residues. The CDR3: CASSWTGVGEQYF. DNA of the CDR3: TGTGCCAGCAGTTGGACAGGGGTAGGAGAGCAGTACTTC.

The CDR3: CASSSGAPTEAFF. Here the CDR3 DNA reads TGTGCCAGCAGTTCTGGGGCACCGACTGAAGCTTTCTTT. The V and J genes are TRBV28 and TRBJ1-1; D possibly corresponds to TRBD1 (5 bases). This CDR3 spans 13 amino acids. Germline V gene data show CDR1 as MDHEN and CDR2 as SYDVKM. V dropped 4 bases and J dropped 5 bases, with 11 bases sitting between them.

The chain uses TRBV19 and TRBJ1-1; no clear D gene. The V end lost 3 bases, the J end lost 2 bases, and 10 bases lay between the germline ends. Germline V CDR1 and CDR2: LNHDA, SQIVND (reference sequence). This CDR3 region has 14 residues. The CDR3 reads CASSMATGNTEAFF. DNA of the CDR3: TGTGCCAGTAGTATGGCGACGGGAAACACTGAAGCTTTCTTT.

This clone was picked up one time. The gene calls are TRBV4-2 and TRBJ2-1, with 15 bases that match TRBD2. Germline loops: CDR1 LGHNA, CDR2 YNFKEQ. The ends lost 2 bases at V and 15 bases at J; junction bases unmatched: 8. This CDR3 has 15 amino acids. The CDR3 is CASSQPGLAGGLLFF. Here the CDR3 DNA reads TGTGCCAGCAGCCAACCCGGACTAGCGGGGGGGCTACTGTTCTTC.

In this sample, this clone turned up a few times. The chain joins TRBV28 to TRBJ1-5; 9 bases line up with TRBD1. The CDR3 is 15 residues long. Germline CDR1 and CDR2: MDHEN and SYDVKM. J gave up 7 bases and V 8 bases, and 12 bases lay outside the gene matches. Written as DNA, the CDR3 is TGTGCCAGCTCGGTTGGGGACAGGGCAGGGCAGCCCCAGCATTTT. Translation gives CASSVGDRAGQPQHF. Full variable domain (remainder filled in from reference TRBV28 and TRBJ1-5): DVKVTQSSRYLVKRTGEKVFLECVQDMDHENMFWYRQDPGLGLRLIYFSYDVKMKEKGDIPEGYSVSREKKERFSLILESASTNQTSMYLCASSVGDRAGQPQHFGDGTRLSIL.

The CDR3 nucleotides read TGTGCCAGCAGTTACTCTAAGGGGACAGTCGAAGAGACCCAGTACTTC. Amino acid sequence: CASSYSKGTVEETQYF. The chain has TRBV6-2 or TRBV6-3 and TRBJ2-5; 7 positions match TRBD1. CDR1 is MNHEY, CDR2 SVGEGT, per germline. The CDR3 is 16 amino acids. V lost 0 bases to trimming and J lost 3 bases; unmatched junction nucleotides: 7.

This chain links TRBV5-5 with TRBJ2-1, with 9 bases aligning to TRBD1. The CDR3 runs to 17 residues. Germline-derived CDR1 and CDR2 are SGHKS and YYEKEE (reference sequence). After removal of 1 base from V and 1 base from J, the junction contained 6 bases not matched to a gene. CDR3 bases: TGTGCCAGCAGCTTGATGGCGGACAGGGGTTCCTACAATGAGCAGTTCTTC. The encoded protein is CASSLMADRGSYNEQFF.

CDR3 region: CASSIQGTGNTIYF. The CDR3 DNA follows: TGTGCCAGCTCCATACAGGGGACTGGAAACACCATATATTTT. The J gene is TRBJ1-3, the V gene TRBV18; 7 bases are shared with TRBD1. CDR1 is KGHSH, CDR2 LQKENI, per germline. V dropped 6 bases and J dropped 2; count of bases not matched to a gene: 4. This CDR3 comprises 14 residues.

The gene calls are TRBV13 and TRBJ2-7; 15 nucleotides agree with TRBD2. The V gene's germline CDR1 is PRHDT and CDR2 FYEKMQ (reference sequence). CDR3 length equals 17 residues. With V trimmed by 4 bases and J by 3 bases, 7 bases remained unmatched. CDR3 coding DNA: TGTGCCAGCAGCTACGGACTAGCGGGGGGGGCGGTCTACGAGCAGTACTTC. Its protein product is CASSYGLAGGAVYEQYF.

The chain carries TRBV6-1 and TRBJ2-5, with TRBD2 matching over 10 bases. Germline V gives CDR1 MNHNS, CDR2 SASEGT. The CDR3 has 19 amino acids. V was pared by 3 bases and J by 0 bases, with 13 bases of the junction left unmatched. CDR3 in DNA: TGTGCCAGCAGTGACCAGTTGGGGGATAGCGGGGGGTACCAAGAGACCCAGTACTTC. Its protein is CASSDQLGDSGGYQETQYF.

The V call is TRBV11-2, the J call TRBJ2-3; 7 bases are shared with TRBD2. The germline V gene has CDR1 SGHAT and CDR2 FQNNGV. The CDR3 totals 15 residues. V trimming: 3 bases; J trimming: 0 bases; junction bases outside the gene matches: 3. DNA for the CDR3: TGTGCCAGCAGCTTCAGCGGGGTGAGCACAGATACGCAGTATTTT. Its translation is CASSFSGVSTDTQYF.

V is TRBV27 and J is TRBJ2-2; TRBD1 matches 9 bases. The trim removed 5 bases at V and 7 bases at J, leaving 8 bases unmatched. CDR1 and CDR2 (germline): MNHEY, SMNVEV (reference sequence). The CDR3 length is 15 residues. The CDR3 spells CASSPTKTGGGELFF. For the CDR3, the DNA is TGTGCCAGCAGTCCTACCAAGACAGGGGGCGGGGAGCTGTTTTTT.

CDR3 sequence: CASSVDWGQGTYEQYF. In DNA, the CDR3 is TGTGCCAGCAGCGTAGATTGGGGACAGGGGACCTACGAGCAGTACTTC. This sequence joins TRBV9 and TRBJ2-7; TRBD1 agrees at 10 bases. The CDR3 is 16 residues long. The V segment lost 0 bases and the J segment 2 bases; nucleotides outside the gene matches: 5. Germline V gives CDR1 SGDLS, CDR2 YYNGEE.

The chain employs TRBV6-2 or TRBV6-3 and TRBJ1-5, with 10 bases lining up with TRBD1. The V segment lost 5 bases and the J segment 6 bases; nucleotides outside the gene matches: 7. The CDR3 is 15 amino acids. CDR1 MNHEY and CDR2 SVGEGT come from the germline V gene. DNA of the CDR3: TGTGCCAGCAGTGATTCAGACAGGGGGCCTCAGCCCCAGCATTTT. Its protein product is CASSDSDRGPQPQHF.

V and J are TRBV7-9 and TRBJ1-6; 10 positions match TRBD1. CDR3 size: 15 residues. Germline values: CDR1 SEHNR, CDR2 FQNEAQ (reference sequence). V shed 5 bases and J 8 bases; nucleotides not matched to a gene: 6. The CDR3 nucleotides read TGTGCCAGCAGCCCATGGACAGGGGGAGATTCACCCCTCCACTTT. Translated: CASSPWTGGDSPLHF.

The chain employs TRBV4-3 and TRBJ2-2; TRBD2 aligns across 16 bases. Germline CDR1 LGHNA, CDR2 YSLEER. This CDR3 contains 20 residues. J lost 4 bases, V lost 2 bases, and 10 bases had no gene match. The CDR3 DNA reads as TGCGCCAGCAGCCAAAGCACGGGACTAGCGGGGGGGTATAGCACCGGGGAGCTGTTTTTT. This translates into CASSQSTGLAGGYSTGELFF.

The chain couples TRBV6-5 to TRBJ1-2; 10 bases agree with TRBD1. CDR3 length: 14 amino acids. Per the germline V gene, CDR1 is MNHEY and CDR2 is SVGAGI. The junction had 4 bases not matched to a gene; V was cut back by 6 bases and J by 3 bases. The CDR3 sequence is CASRTTGGDYGYTF. The CDR3 DNA follows: TGTGCCAGCAGGACGACAGGGGGCGACTATGGCTACACCTTC.

The rearrangement uses TRBV4-1 and TRBJ2-7; no reliable D call. CDR1 and CDR2 (germline): MGHRA, YSYEKL. The CDR3 is 13 residues long. The germline V and J ends were trimmed by 0 bases and 7 bases, with 10 bases remaining between them. CDR3 bases: TGCGCCAGCAGCCAAGAACTGCCGAGGGAGCAGTACTTC. Translating gives CASSQELPREQYF.

This chain connects TRBV11-2 to TRBJ2-5; D remains unclear. Looked up from germline, CDR1 is SGHAT and CDR2 is FQNNGV. V was trimmed by 8 bases and J by 5 bases, leaving 15 bases between them. This CDR3 is built from 13 residues. The CDR3 spells CASSLRNWETQYF. In nucleotides, the CDR3 is TGTGCCAGCTCCCTCAGGAACTGGGAGACCCAGTACTTC.

The chain links TRBV30 to TRBJ1-2, with D perhaps matching TRBD1 (6 bases). This CDR3 spans 13 amino acids. The V gene's germline CDR1 is GTSNPN and CDR2 SVGIG (reference sequence). V lost 3 bases and J lost 6, with 14 bases in between. The CDR3 reads CAWRPPGTNGYTF. CDR3 bases: TGTGCCTGGAGGCCACCCGGGACAAATGGCTACACCTTC.

J is TRBJ1-2 and V is TRBV4-3; D ambiguous. Trimming took 0 bases from V and 3 from J, leaving 17 bases between them. The CDR3 is 17 residues long. The germline gives CDR1 LGHNA, CDR2 YSLEER. Written as DNA, the CDR3 is TGCGCCAGCAGCCAAGATAGTGAGCCTCAGACACACTATGGCTACACCTTC. Translated, it gives CASSQDSEPQTHYGYTF.

The chain is built from TRBV16 and TRBJ1-2, with 10 bases that match TRBD1. V shed 0 bases, J shed 8 bases, and the junction held 6 bases outside the gene matches. The CDR3 is 15 residues long. CDR1 and CDR2 from the germline V gene are KGHSY and FQNENV. The CDR3 is CASSQSSGQGGGYTF. The CDR3 DNA sequence: TGTGCCAGCAGCCAATCGTCAGGACAGGGGGGCGGCTACACCTTC.

This clone occurred once. The chain combines TRBV7-2 with TRBJ2-5; 7 nucleotides match TRBD2. CDR3 size: 15 residues. Germline V gives CDR1 SGHTA, CDR2 FQGNSA. Trimming cost V 6 bases and J 1 base; bases outside gene matches: 8. The CDR3 is CASSLLGGGQETQYF. CDR3 in DNA: TGTGCCAGCAGTTTACTAGGCGGGGGCCAAGAGACCCAGTACTTC.

The chain joins TRBV4-3 to TRBJ2-2, with a possible D match to TRBD2 (5 bases). Between the trimmed V and J ends, which lost 0 bases and 7 bases, there was a span of 12 bases. The CDR3 consists of 15 residues. The germline V gene has CDR1 LGHNA and CDR2 YSLEER. The CDR3 region is CASSQDRAAGGELFF. CDR3 sequence (DNA): TGCGCCAGCAGCCAAGATCGAGCGGCGGGCGGGGAGCTGTTTTTT.

The chain is built from TRBV2 and TRBJ2-2, with D tentatively TRBD1 (6 bases). Germline CDR1 SNHLY, CDR2 FYNNEI. CDR3 length: 19 amino acids. Trimming removed 0 bases at V and 2 bases at J, with 19 bases between. The CDR3 sequence is CASSEAQGQGLGNTGELFF. The CDR3, as DNA: TGTGCCAGCAGTGAAGCGCAGGGGCAGGGCCTAGGTAACACCGGGGAGCTGTTTTTT.

The rearrangement uses TRBV5-1 and TRBJ2-3, with 8 bases fitting TRBD2. The J segment lost 0 bases and the V segment lost 1 base, leaving 4 bases of the junction unmatched. CDR1 and CDR2 from the germline V gene are SGHRS and YFSETQ. The CDR3 length is 16 residues. CDR3 in amino acids: CASSLNAGGSTDTQYF. The CDR3 DNA reads TGCGCCAGCAGCTTGAACGCGGGGGGTAGCACAGATACGCAGTATTTT.